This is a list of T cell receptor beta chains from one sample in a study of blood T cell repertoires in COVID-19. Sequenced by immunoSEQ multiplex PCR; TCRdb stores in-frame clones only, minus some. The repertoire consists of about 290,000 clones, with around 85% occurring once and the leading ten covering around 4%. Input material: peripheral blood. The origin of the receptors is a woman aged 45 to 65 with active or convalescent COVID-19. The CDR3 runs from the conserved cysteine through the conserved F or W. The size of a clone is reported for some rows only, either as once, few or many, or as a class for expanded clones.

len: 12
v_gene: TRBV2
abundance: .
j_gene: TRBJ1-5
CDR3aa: CASSDGQQTQHF

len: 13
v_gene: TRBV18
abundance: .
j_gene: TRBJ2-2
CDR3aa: CASSGTSGTELFF

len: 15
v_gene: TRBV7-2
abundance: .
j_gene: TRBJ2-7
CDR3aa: CASSSSGGRSYEQYF

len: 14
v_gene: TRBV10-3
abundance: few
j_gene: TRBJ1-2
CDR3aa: CAIMGQVGPYGYTF

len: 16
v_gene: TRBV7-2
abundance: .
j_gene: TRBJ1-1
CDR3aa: CASSLLAGGKDTEAFF

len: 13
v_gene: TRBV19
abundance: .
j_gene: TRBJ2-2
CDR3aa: CASLGPGAGELFF

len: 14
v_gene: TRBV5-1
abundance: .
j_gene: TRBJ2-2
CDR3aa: CASRQGLYTGELFF

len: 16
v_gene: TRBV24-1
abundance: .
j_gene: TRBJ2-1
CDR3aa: CATSDLGGSSYNEQFF

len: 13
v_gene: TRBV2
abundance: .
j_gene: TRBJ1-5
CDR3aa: CASSLGINQPQHF

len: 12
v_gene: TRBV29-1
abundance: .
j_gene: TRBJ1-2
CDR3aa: CSGLQGDYGYTF

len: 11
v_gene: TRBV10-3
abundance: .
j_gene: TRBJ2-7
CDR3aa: CAIASSYEQYF

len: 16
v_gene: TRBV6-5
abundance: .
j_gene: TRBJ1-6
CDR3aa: CASSSDRLPYNSPLHF

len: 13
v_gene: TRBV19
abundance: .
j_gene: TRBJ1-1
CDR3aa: CASSMDRATEAFF

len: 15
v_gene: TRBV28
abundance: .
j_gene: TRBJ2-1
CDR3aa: CASRGRTGVYNEQFF

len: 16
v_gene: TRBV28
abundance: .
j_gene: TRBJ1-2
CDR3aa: CASRYSEGQGAHGYTF

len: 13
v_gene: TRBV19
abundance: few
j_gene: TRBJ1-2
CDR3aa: CASRTGGNYGYTF

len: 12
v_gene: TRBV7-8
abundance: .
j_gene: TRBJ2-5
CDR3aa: CAVRGALETQYF